The 15 T cell receptor beta chains below all came from one sample that was sequenced in a study of T cells after yellow fever vaccination. Each CDR3 protein gets one entry after TCRdb re-called the 5' RACE reads with MiXCR. The table has about 210,000 distinct CDR3 sequences, 6.5% to 7.5% seen once. The source material was CD4+ T cells sorted from PBMCs, sampled on the day of the yellow fever booster vaccination. The receptors shown here come from a man aged 25 to 40 who received the YFV17D yellow fever vaccine.

This clonotype has at least ten counts. The chain recombines TRBV10-2 with TRBJ2-5; 7 positions agree with TRBD1. CDR1 WSHSY and CDR2 SAAADI come from the germline V gene. Trimming took 3 bases from V and 3 from J; bases not matched to a gene: 4. CDR3 length: 14 residues. CDR3 protein: CASSEPDRKETQYF. The CDR3 DNA reads as TGCGCCAGCAGTGAACCGGACAGGAAAGAGACCCAGTACTTC.

This clonotype has more than one count but fewer than ten. This chain joins TRBV20-1 and TRBJ2-1; D might be TRBD2 (5 bases). The CDR3 has 15 amino acids. V dropped 6 bases and J dropped 8 bases, with 23 bases sitting between them. Germline V gene data show CDR1 as DFQATT and CDR2 as SNEGSKA (reference sequence). Written as DNA, the CDR3 is TGCAGTGCAACCTTACGCCGGGGTGCGGGTTATGAGCAGTTCTTC. It translates to CSATLRRGAGYEQFF.

The chain recombines TRBV20-1 with TRBJ2-5; 9 bases align to TRBD2. Germline CDR1 is DFQATT and CDR2 is SNEGSKA (reference sequence). After removal of 2 bases from V and 4 bases from J, the junction contained 8 bases not matched to a gene. This CDR3 region has 15 residues. The CDR3 region is CSARLSGSKGETQYF. The CDR3 bases are TGCAGTGCTAGACTTAGCGGGAGCAAGGGAGAGACCCAGTACTTC.

This clonotype was detected ten times or more. The rearrangement joins TRBV18 to TRBJ2-1; D perhaps matches TRBD2 (6 bases). Per germline, CDR1 KGHSH and CDR2 LQKENI. The CDR3 has 15 amino acids. V lost 3 bases to trimming and J lost 0 bases, with 9 bases between them. Here the CDR3 reads CASSPRGNSYNEQFF. DNA of the CDR3: TGTGCCAGCTCACCGCGGGGCAACTCCTACAATGAGCAGTTCTTC.

This clonotype was counted between two and nine times. The rearrangement links TRBV5-5 to TRBJ2-1; 11 nucleotides align to TRBD1. The CDR3 length is 16 residues. Germline CDR1 reads SGHKS; CDR2 reads YYEKEE (reference sequence). Trimming at V came to 1 base and at J to 4 bases, leaving 4 bases not matched to a gene. CDR3 residues: CASSLRGQGVYNEQFF. CDR3 nucleotides: TGTGCCAGCAGCTTGCGGGGACAGGGGGTATACAATGAGCAGTTCTTC.

This chain joins TRBV24-1 and TRBJ2-1, with D perhaps being TRBD1 or TRBD2 (5 bases each). V lost 4 bases and J lost 7, with 19 bases in between. The CDR3 extends over 16 amino acids. CDR1 and CDR2 (germline): KGHDR, SFDVKD. In DNA, the CDR3 is TGTGCCACCAGTGAATCAGGGACGCACCTGGGGAATGAGCAGTTCTTC. Its translation: CATSESGTHLGNEQFF.

This clonotype was detected ten times or more. CDR3 amino acids: CSARPTGDPSYEQYF. For the CDR3, the DNA is TGCAGTGCTAGACCTACAGGTGATCCCTCCTACGAGCAGTACTTC. The chain links TRBV20-1 to TRBJ2-7; D is possibly TRBD1 (5 bases). The CDR3 consists of 15 residues. V was cut by 2 bases and J by 0 bases, with 14 bases left in between. Germline CDR1 reads DFQATT; CDR2 reads SNEGSKA (reference sequence).

The genes are TRBV18 and TRBJ2-1; 10 nucleotides align to TRBD2. CDR3 size: 14 residues. Germline assignment: CDR1 KGHSH and CDR2 LQKENI. J was trimmed by 8 bases and V by 3 bases; bases with no gene match: 4. As DNA, the CDR3 is TGTGCCAGCTCACCGGGACTAGCGAGGCATGAGCAGTTCTTC. Amino acid sequence: CASSPGLARHEQFF.

This clonotype was seen repeatedly, ten times or more. The CDR3 loop reads CATSEPQGASYNEQFF. DNA for the CDR3: TGTGCCACCAGTGAACCACAGGGGGCCTCCTACAATGAGCAGTTCTTC. The V gene is TRBV24-1, the J gene TRBJ2-1, with 9 bases lining up with TRBD1. This CDR3 contains 16 residues. The V and J ends lost 4 bases and 0 bases, in that order; junction bases with no gene match: 3. The germline gives CDR1 KGHDR, CDR2 SFDVKD.

As for this clonotype: A much larger clone lies a single base off, so this may be a read error. The chain has TRBV12-3 or TRBV12-4 and TRBJ2-2; the D is unclear. The CDR3 extends over 15 amino acids. The CDR3 region has the DNA TGTGCCAGCAGTTATACTACTTTGAACTCCGGGGAGCTGTTTTTT. Protein: CASSYTTLNSGELFF.

This clonotype was detected many times. This chain links TRBV9 with TRBJ2-7, with D tentatively TRBD1 or TRBD2 (5 bases each). The CDR3 is 13 residues long. V shed 4 bases and J shed 2 bases, with 10 bases lying between them. Germline V gene data show CDR1 as SGDLS and CDR2 as YYNGEE. The CDR3 protein is CASSRDATYEQYF. In DNA, the CDR3 is TGTGCCAGCAGCCGGGACGCGACCTACGAGCAGTACTTC.

This clonotype was detected many times. This sequence joins TRBV5-1 and TRBJ2-2; D ambiguous. In germline, CDR1 is SGHRS, CDR2 YFSETQ. The CDR3 runs 13 residues. V lost 1 base to trimming and J lost 6 bases, with 7 bases between them. As DNA, the CDR3 is TGCGCCAGCAGCTTGTCGACACCCGGGGAGCTGTTTTTT. It yields the protein CASSLSTPGELFF.

Many counts were recorded for this clonotype. The gene calls are TRBV5-1 and TRBJ2-2; TRBD1 might be the D (6 bases). The germline gives CDR1 SGHRS, CDR2 YFSETQ. This CDR3 has 19 amino acids. Trimming left V 6 bases short and J 2 bases short, with 26 bases between. The CDR3 sequence is CASMKRGGRSQFNTGELFF. CDR3 coding DNA: TGCGCCAGCATGAAAAGAGGGGGTCGGAGTCAGTTTAACACCGGGGAGCTGTTTTTT.

This clonotype occurred a few times. V is TRBV6-5 and J is TRBJ2-7, with 11 bases lining up with TRBD1. The CDR3 contains 17 residues. Germline V gene sequence: CDR1 MNHEY, CDR2 SVGAGI. The V and J ends lost 0 bases and 4 bases, in that order; junction bases with no gene match: 8. CDR3 region: CASSYSAPGTGGYEQYF. Here the CDR3 DNA reads TGTGCCAGCAGTTACTCGGCGCCGGGGACAGGGGGTTACGAGCAGTACTTC.

This clonotype appeared many times. The rearrangement links TRBV7-9 to TRBJ1-6; the D is unclear. Trimming took 5 bases from V and 7 from J, leaving 18 bases between them. Germline V lookup: CDR1 SEHNR, CDR2 FQNEAQ (reference sequence). There are 16 residues in the CDR3. CDR3 sequence (DNA): TGTGCCAGCAGCCAGATGGACCTACTATCCAATTCACCCCTCCACTTT. Its protein product is CASSQMDLLSNSPLHF.